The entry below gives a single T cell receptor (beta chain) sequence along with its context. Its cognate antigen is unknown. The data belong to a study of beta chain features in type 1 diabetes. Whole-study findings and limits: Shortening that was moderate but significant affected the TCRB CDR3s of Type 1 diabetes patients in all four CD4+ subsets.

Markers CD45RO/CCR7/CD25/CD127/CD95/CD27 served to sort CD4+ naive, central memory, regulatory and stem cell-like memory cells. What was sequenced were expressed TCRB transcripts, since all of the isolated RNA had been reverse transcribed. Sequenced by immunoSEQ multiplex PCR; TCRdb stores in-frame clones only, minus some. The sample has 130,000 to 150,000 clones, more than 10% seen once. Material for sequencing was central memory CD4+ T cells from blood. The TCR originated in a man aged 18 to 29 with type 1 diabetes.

DNA of the CDR3: TGTGCCAGCAATCCGAGTGGTGGGACCCAGTACTTC. It specifies CASNPSGGTQYF. This chain joins TRBV6-6 and TRBJ2-5; D is uncertain. V gave up 7 bases and J gave up 7 bases, with 13 bases separating them. The CDR3 contains 12 residues. CDR1 and CDR2 (germline): MNHNY, SVGAGI (reference sequence).